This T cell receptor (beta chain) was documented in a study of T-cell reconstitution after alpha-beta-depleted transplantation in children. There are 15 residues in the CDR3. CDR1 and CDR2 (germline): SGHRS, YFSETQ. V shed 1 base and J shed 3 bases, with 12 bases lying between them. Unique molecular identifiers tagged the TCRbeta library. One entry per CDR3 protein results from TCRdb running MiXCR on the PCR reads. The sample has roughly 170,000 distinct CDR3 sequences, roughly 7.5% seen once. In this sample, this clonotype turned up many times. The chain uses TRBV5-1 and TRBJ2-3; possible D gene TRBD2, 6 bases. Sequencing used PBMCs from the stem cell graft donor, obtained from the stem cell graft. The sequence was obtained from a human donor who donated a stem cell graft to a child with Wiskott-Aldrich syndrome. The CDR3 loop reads CASSLRGLGTDTQYF. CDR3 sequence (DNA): TGCGCCAGCAGCTTGAGGGGACTCGGGACAGATACGCAGTATTTT.